The sequence of this TCR beta chain was determined in a study of vaccination and CD4 T cells after COVID-19. In the study overall: Once diagnosed, patients had post-COVID samples drawn a median roughly 110 days later (range 35 to 161). SARS-CoV-2, HCoV-NL63, HCoV-OC43 and HCoV-229E supplied the overlapping spike peptides used to stimulate cells. Study-wide results and caveats: Spike mono-reactive status applied to 304 of 307 vaccine-specific clones in convalescent patients.

Treatment of the sample: approximately 9-day PBMC culture with coronavirus spike peptide pools or control peptides (ViraFEST assay). The unexposed donor provided CD4+ T cells, which were taken before the COVID-19 pandemic (2011-2018). ViraFEST used peptide pools to expand antigen-specific T cells and subsequently sequenced their TCRs. Sequencing of the DNA from cultured CD4+ T cells was carried out with the Oncomine TCR Beta short-read assay. TCRdb processed the PCR reads anew with MiXCR; each CDR3 protein has one entry. The table shows some 7,000 distinct CDR3 sequences, with over 40% occurring only once. This clonotype has just a few counts. Its specificity is unknown. The TCR originated in a human donor in good health. Material for sequencing was CD4+ T cells from blood, cultured in vitro.

The CDR3 is CATSRDEWGYGSGANVLTF. The CDR3 bases are TGTGCCACCAGCAGAGATGAATGGGGGTATGGATCTGGGGCCAACGTCCTGACTTTC. The chain is built from TRBV15 and TRBJ2-6; D tentatively reads TRBD1 or TRBD2 (5 bases each). The CDR3 is 19 amino acids. Trimming pared 0 bases from V and 1 base from J, leaving 16 bases between. Germline-derived CDR1 and CDR2 are LNHNV and YYDKDF (reference sequence). The full variable domain, its missing parts supplied by reference TRBV15 and TRBJ2-6, is DAMVIQNPRYQVTQFGKPVTLSCSQTLNHNVMYWYQQKSSQAPKLLFHYYDKDFNNEADTPDNFQSRRPNTSFCFLDIRSPGLGDTAMYLCATSRDEWGYGSGANVLTFGAGSRLTVL.